This TCR beta chain was observed in a study of control samples from healthy donors and cancer patients. V was pared by 5 bases and J by 9 bases, with 4 bases of the junction left unmatched. Germline V gene sequence: CDR1 SGHNT, CDR2 YENEEA. The CDR3 runs to 13 residues. The data were produced by immunoSEQ multiplex PCR, yet TCRdb's version contains in-frame clones alone and is incomplete. The table includes some 130,000 clones, about 93% detected once. The J gene is TRBJ2-1, the V gene TRBV11-3, with TRBD2 matching over 10 bases. The source material was PBMCs. The source of this sequence is a man aged 45-60 years with head and neck cancer. The CDR3 DNA reads as TGTGCCAGCAGCCACCGACTAGCGGGTGAGCAGTTCTTC. It codes for CASSHRLAGEQFF.